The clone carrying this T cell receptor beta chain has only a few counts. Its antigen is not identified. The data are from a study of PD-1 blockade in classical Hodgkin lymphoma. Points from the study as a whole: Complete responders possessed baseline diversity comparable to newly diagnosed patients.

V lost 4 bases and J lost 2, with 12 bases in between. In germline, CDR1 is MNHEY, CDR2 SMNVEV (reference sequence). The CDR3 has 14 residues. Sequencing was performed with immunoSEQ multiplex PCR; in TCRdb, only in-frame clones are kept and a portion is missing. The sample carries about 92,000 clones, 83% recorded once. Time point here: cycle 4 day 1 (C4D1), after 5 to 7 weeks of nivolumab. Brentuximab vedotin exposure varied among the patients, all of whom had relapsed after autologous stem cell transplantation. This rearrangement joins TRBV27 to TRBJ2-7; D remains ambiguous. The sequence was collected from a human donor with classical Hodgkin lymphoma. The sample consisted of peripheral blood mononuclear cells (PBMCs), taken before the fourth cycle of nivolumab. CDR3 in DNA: TGTGCCAGCAGTTCACACAGTAAACCCTACGAGCAGTACTTC. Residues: CASSSHSKPYEQYF.